Following are 7 T cell receptor beta chains from one sample sequenced in a study of blood T cells in healthy people across ages. The second PCR ran about 7 to 12 cycles with a sample-barcoded 5' primer and J-beta primers. In TCRdb, the 5' RACE reads were re-called with MiXCR into one record per CDR3 protein. The profile covers 650,000 to 1,000,000 distinct CDR3 sequences, with 30% to 45% appearing a single time and approximately 12% taken by the ten largest. The sequencing sample was made of blood. Receptors originate from a man aged 18-30 years in good health.

About this clonotype itself: Mismatch with germline at one junction end may stem from a read error. V gene TRBV12-3 or TRBV12-4 combines with J gene TRBJ1-1; tentative D call: TRBD1 (5 bases). This CDR3 has 12 amino acids. This chain's CDR3 is CVSSSTGTEAFF. CDR3 sequence (DNA): TGTGTCAGCAGTTCCACAGGTACTGAAGCTTTCTTT.

The chain has TRBV7-8 and TRBJ2-1; TRBD1 matches at 8 bases. The CDR3 has 14 amino acids. V shed 4 bases, J shed 9 bases, and the junction held 8 bases outside the gene matches. CDR1 is SGHVS, CDR2 FQNEAQ, per germline. CDR3 DNA: TGTGCCAGCAGCTCCACCGCACAGGGGGTTGAGCAGTTCTTC. The encoded protein is CASSSTAQGVEQFF.

The genes are TRBV20-1 and TRBJ2-1; 10 nucleotides match TRBD1. The J call is uncertain, as TRBJ2-7 better fits the DNA end. CDR1 is DFQATT and CDR2 is SNEGSKA in the germline V gene (reference sequence). This CDR3 contains 15 residues. CDR3 sequence: CSARYPGQGTDKQYF. The CDR3 bases are TGCAGTGCTAGATACCCGGGACAGGGGACGGATAAGCAGTACTTC.

There are many counts of this clonotype. The chain is built from TRBV12-3 or TRBV12-4 and TRBJ2-1; the D gene is possibly TRBD2 (6 bases). V was trimmed by 4 bases and J by 0 bases, leaving 13 bases between them. CDR3 length: 16 residues. The CDR3 sequence: CASSSGVGLSYNEQFF. CDR3 sequence (DNA): TGTGCCAGCAGTTCGGGGGTGGGGCTCTCCTACAATGAGCAGTTCTTC.

As to this clonotype: A much larger clone differs by one base, so this may be a read error. The rearrangement uses TRBV12-3 or TRBV12-4 and TRBJ2-1, with 9 bases aligning to TRBD2. TRBJ2-7 explains the end of the DNA better; the J call may be wrong. This CDR3 comprises 17 residues. The CDR3 spells CASSLGSGGSSYNEQYF. CDR3 nucleotide sequence: TGTGCCAGCAGTTTAGGCAGCGGGGGGTCCTCCTACAATGAGCAGTACTTC.

This clonotype has ten or more counts. The V call is TRBV5-1, the J call TRBJ2-1; D may be TRBD1 or TRBD2 (6 bases each). The CDR3 consists of 18 residues. Looked up from germline, CDR1 is SGHRS and CDR2 is YFSETQ. V lost 0 bases and J 6 bases, leaving 22 bases between the germline ends. The CDR3: CASSLAGGFAGAPNEQFF. CDR3 sequence (DNA): TGCGCCAGCAGCTTGGCCGGAGGGTTTGCAGGGGCTCCCAATGAGCAGTTCTTC.

This chain links TRBV7-2 with TRBJ1-2; a possible D gene is TRBD1 (5 bases). V was clipped by 1 base and J by 5 bases, with 14 bases between them. Germline V gene data show CDR1 as SGHTA and CDR2 as FQGNSA. The CDR3 consists of 15 residues. This CDR3 reads CASSLDGRGEYGYTF. The CDR3 bases are TGTGCCAGCAGCTTAGATGGCAGAGGGGAATATGGCTACACCTTC.